Each of the 28 T cell receptor beta chains below was sequenced from the same sample in a study of shared clonotypes between healthy human individuals. Profiled with immunoSEQ multiplex PCR; TCRdb holds only in-frame clones, not every one. The sample has 950,000 to 1,100,000 clones, about 75% seen once. The source material was memory CD4+ T cells sorted from blood. Subset given: CD45RA-negative fraction. These receptors all stem from a man aged 18-30 years in good health.

This chain uses TRBV7-9 with TRBJ1-2; the D is unclear. Germline assignment: CDR1 SEHNR and CDR2 FQNEAQ (reference sequence). V lost 5 bases, J lost 2 bases, and 9 bases lay in between. The CDR3 covers 13 residues. The CDR3 is CASSPTPNYGYTF. The CDR3 DNA reads TGTGCCAGCAGCCCTACACCGAACTATGGCTACACCTTC.

This clone was counted once. The chain employs TRBV28 and TRBJ2-5; D is undetermined. V dropped 2 bases and J dropped 4 bases, with 5 bases sitting between them. CDR3 length equals 12 residues. The V gene's germline CDR1 is MDHEN and CDR2 SYDVKM. CDR3: CASSLGAETQYF. The CDR3 DNA is TGTGCCAGCAGTTTAGGTGCAGAGACCCAGTACTTC.

The DNA for the CDR3 is TGTGCTAGTGGGCCTGATCTCATGGCAGGGACAAATGAGCAGTTCTTC. It specifies CASGPDLMAGTNEQFF. This chain connects TRBV12-5 to TRBJ2-1; tentative D call: TRBD1 (6 bases). CDR3 length equals 16 residues. V was pared by 6 bases and J by 7 bases, with 22 bases between. Germline lookup yields CDR1 LGHNT and CDR2 FRNRAP.

This chain connects TRBV11-2 to TRBJ2-5; the D call may be TRBD1 or TRBD2 (6 bases each). Per germline, CDR1 SGHAT and CDR2 FQNNGV. The CDR3 is made up of 13 amino acids. V lost 6 bases to trimming and J lost 9 bases, with 17 bases between them. The CDR3 bases are TGTGCCAGCAGAGGGGGGCCGCAAAAGGCCCAGTACTTC. Translating it yields CASRGGPQKAQYF.

The table lists this clone with a few counts. The V call is TRBV28, the J call TRBJ1-6; D is ambiguous. CDR1 MDHEN and CDR2 SYDVKM come from the germline V gene. Trimming pared 3 bases from V and 9 bases from J, leaving 21 bases between. The CDR3 length is 17 residues. CDR3 DNA sequence: TGTGCCAGCAGTTTGGCGGTCGGTTCTACTGTACGTTCACCCCTCCACTTT. It translates to CASSLAVGSTVRSPLHF.

The rearrangement joins TRBV30 to TRBJ2-2, with D possibly matching TRBD1 (5 bases). This CDR3 spans 16 amino acids. V gave up 3 bases and J gave up 2 bases, with 16 bases separating them. Per the germline V gene, CDR1 is GTSNPN and CDR2 is SVGIG (reference sequence). CDR3 sequence reads: CAWRKSGRVNTGELFF. The CDR3 nucleotides read TGTGCCTGGAGGAAGTCAGGCAGGGTAAACACCGGGGAGCTGTTTTTT. Together with reference TRBV30 and TRBJ2-2, the CDR3 gives the full variable domain: SQTIHQWPATLVQPVGSPLSLECTVEGTSNPNLYWYRQAAGRGLQLLFYSVGIGQISSEVPQNLSASRPQDRQFILSSKKLLLSDSGFYLCAWRKSGRVNTGELFFGEGSRLTVL.

The chain uses TRBV18 and TRBJ1-4; D remains ambiguous. Trimming took 3 bases from V and 5 from J, leaving 7 bases between them. The CDR3 extends over 13 amino acids. Germline values: CDR1 KGHSH, CDR2 LQKENI. The DNA of the CDR3 is TGTGCCAGCTCACCTGGAGGGAATGAAAAACTGTTTTTT. It translates to CASSPGGNEKLFF.

V and J are TRBV6-6 and TRBJ2-3; D remains unclear. Germline values: CDR1 MNHNY, CDR2 SVGAGI (reference sequence). This CDR3 spans 13 amino acids. Trimming removed 6 bases from V and 8 bases from J, with 15 bases in between. This CDR3 is CASSLQLPVTQYF. CDR3 coding DNA: TGTGCCAGCAGCTTACAGTTACCAGTTACGCAGTATTTT.

The chain employs TRBV6-5 and TRBJ1-1; 9 bases are a match to TRBD1. Germline V gene sequence: CDR1 MNHEY, CDR2 SVGAGI. Trimming cost V 4 bases and J 4 bases; bases outside gene matches: 4. The CDR3 runs to 14 residues. CDR3 DNA sequence: TGTGCCAGCAGTTCCGGACAGGGGAGCACTGAAGCTTTCTTT. It codes for CASSSGQGSTEAFF.

The chain has TRBV18 and TRBJ2-1; D gene unclear. Trimming cost V 6 bases and J 0 bases, with 6 bases left between them. CDR3 size: 13 residues. The germline V gene encodes CDR1 KGHSH and CDR2 LQKENI. The CDR3 protein is CASSPNSYNEQFF. CDR3 DNA: TGTGCCAGCTCCCCGAACTCCTACAATGAGCAGTTCTTC.

As to this clone: Other DNA variants within this sample encode the same CDR3. V gene TRBV18 combines with J gene TRBJ1-2, with 7 positions matching TRBD1. The V gene's germline CDR1 is KGHSH and CDR2 LQKENI. The CDR3 totals 14 residues. Unmatched junction bases numbered 3, after V lost 4 bases and J lost 1 base. For the CDR3, the DNA is TGTGCCAGCTCACTGGGACAGAGTAACTATGGCTACACCTTC. Its protein is CASSLGQSNYGYTF. Variable domain in full (rest from reference TRBV18 and TRBJ1-2): NAGVMQNPRHLVRRRGQEARLRCSPMKGHSHVYWYRQLPEEGLKFMVYLQKENIIDESGMPKERFSAEFPKEGPSILRIQQVVRGDSAAYFCASSLGQSNYGYTFGSGTRLTVV.

This rearrangement joins TRBV11-2 to TRBJ2-3; tentative D call: TRBD1 (6 bases). The CDR3 runs 15 residues. V was trimmed by 4 bases and J by 2 bases, leaving 13 bases between them. Germline V gene lookup returns CDR1 SGHAT and CDR2 FQNNGV. The CDR3 nucleotides read TGTGCCAGCAGCTCTCAGGGGAGAAACACAGATACGCAGTATTTT. It translates to CASSSQGRNTDTQYF.

This clone has just a few counts. The V call is TRBV18, the J call TRBJ1-6, with a possible D match to TRBD1 (6 bases). Trimming took off 4 bases at V and 8 bases at J, with 15 bases between the two ends. CDR1 and CDR2 from the germline V gene are KGHSH and LQKENI. CDR3 length: 15 residues. The CDR3: CASSRYRDSDSPLHF. CDR3 DNA sequence: TGTGCCAGCTCACGGTACAGGGACTCGGATTCACCCCTCCACTTT.

The chain joins TRBV9 to TRBJ2-3; 11 bases line up with TRBD2. There are 16 residues in the CDR3. Germline V gene data show CDR1 as SGDLS and CDR2 as YYNGEE. After removal of 4 bases from V and 0 bases from J, the junction contained 4 bases not matched to a gene. CDR3 in DNA: TGTGCCAGCAGCCCCAGGACTAGCGGGAGCACAGATACGCAGTATTTT. Its translation is CASSPRTSGSTDTQYF.

The J gene is TRBJ2-2, the V gene TRBV28; 9 bases align to TRBD1. Looked up from germline, CDR1 is MDHEN and CDR2 is SYDVKM. The length of the CDR3 is 14 residues. Trimming cost V 3 bases and J 7 bases; bases outside gene matches: 3. The CDR3 is CASSLGGQGGELFF. CDR3 DNA: TGTGCCAGCAGTTTGGGGGGACAGGGCGGGGAGCTGTTTTTT.

This clone was counted a single time. This same CDR3 is encoded by further DNA sequences in the sample. The chain is built from TRBV7-3 and TRBJ2-5, with D possibly TRBD2 on 6 matching bases. The CDR3 sequence is 14 residues long. Trimming cost V 0 bases and J 1 base, with 6 bases left between them. Germline V gene data show CDR1 as SGHTA and CDR2 as FQGTGA. The CDR3 region has the DNA TGTGCCAGCAGCTTAACGGGAGGCCAAGAGACCCAGTACTTC. Translating gives CASSLTGGQETQYF.

The chain is built from TRBV2 and TRBJ2-5; D perhaps matches TRBD1 (6 bases). Trimming pared 5 bases from V and 5 bases from J, leaving 12 bases between. This CDR3 region has 13 residues. Per germline, CDR1 SNHLY and CDR2 FYNNEI. Written as DNA, the CDR3 is TGTGCCAGCAGTCCACAGGGTTCGGAGACCCAGTACTTC. Its protein is CASSPQGSETQYF.

This rearrangement joins TRBV27 to TRBJ2-4; D is unclear. Germline lookup yields CDR1 MNHEY and CDR2 SMNVEV (reference sequence). The V and J ends lost 4 bases and 0 bases respectively, with 16 bases between them. The CDR3 extends over 17 amino acids. The CDR3 DNA sequence: TGTGCCAGCAGTTCAGGACGGAGAACCCTAGCCAAAAACATTCAGTACTTC. Protein product: CASSSGRRTLAKNIQYF.

This clone was counted a few times. This sequence joins TRBV30 and TRBJ1-3, with D perhaps TRBD1 (5 bases). V lost 2 bases and J lost 8, with 13 bases in between. The CDR3 is 13 residues long. Germline values: CDR1 GTSNPN, CDR2 SVGIG (reference sequence). The CDR3 protein is CAWSQDRRDTIYF. The CDR3 DNA is TGTGCCTGGAGTCAAGACAGACGGGACACCATATATTTT.

This clone was seen once. The gene calls are TRBV5-8 and TRBJ2-3; 11 bases align to TRBD1. This CDR3 spans 14 amino acids. V was clipped by 4 bases and J by 6 bases; unmatched bases: 4. The germline V gene has CDR1 SGHTS and CDR2 YDEGEE. The CDR3 DNA reads TGTGCCAGCAGCCGGGACAGGGGGTCGGATACGCAGTATTTT. Its protein is CASSRDRGSDTQYF.

The chain combines TRBV6-5 with TRBJ2-3; 11 nucleotides align to TRBD2. This CDR3 region has 15 residues. CDR1 and CDR2 from the germline V gene are MNHEY and SVGAGI. J gave up 4 bases and V 6 bases, and 6 bases lay outside the gene matches. This chain's CDR3 is CASRETSGSSDTQYF. The CDR3 DNA reads TGTGCCAGCAGAGAAACTAGCGGGAGTTCAGATACGCAGTATTTT.

The J gene is TRBJ2-5, the V gene TRBV7-9; 8 bases map to TRBD1. This CDR3 is built from 14 residues. Germline assignment: CDR1 SEHNR and CDR2 FQNEAQ (reference sequence). V lost 5 bases and J lost 5; bases outside the gene matches: 7. CDR3 in amino acids: CASSPTGAWETQYF. DNA of the CDR3: TGTGCCAGCAGCCCGACAGGGGCATGGGAGACCCAGTACTTC.

This clone was counted only a few times. The chain joins TRBV18 to TRBJ1-1; D is uncertain. There are 17 residues in the CDR3. The germline V and J ends were trimmed by 0 bases and 1 base, with 15 bases remaining between them. The germline V gene has CDR1 KGHSH and CDR2 LQKENI. The CDR3 nucleotides read TGTGCCAGCTCACCACCCGGGAATTCTTGGTCGAACACTGAAGCTTTCTTT. Amino acid sequence: CASSPPGNSWSNTEAFF.

This clone occurred once. The CDR3 reads CASSPRVGYGYTF. The DNA of the CDR3 is TGTGCCAGCAGCCCGAGGGTGGGCTATGGCTACACCTTC. This chain links TRBV5-5 with TRBJ1-2; D is unresolved. This CDR3 is 13 amino acids long. Germline CDR1 SGHKS, CDR2 YYEKEE (reference sequence). V lost 4 bases, J lost 4 bases, and 11 bases lay in between.

The CDR3: CASRPQLTANLYGYTF. The CDR3 coding sequence is TGTGCCAGCAGACCACAGCTGACAGCGAACTTATATGGCTACACCTTC. The chain uses TRBV5-5 and TRBJ1-2; D may be TRBD1 (5 bases). CDR3 length equals 16 residues. Germline CDR1 is SGHKS and CDR2 is YYEKEE (reference sequence). Trimming took 5 bases from V and 5 from J, leaving 22 bases between them.

This chain links TRBV9 with TRBJ2-2; D is unclear. Trimming pared 4 bases from V and 2 bases from J, leaving 12 bases between. The length of the CDR3 is 15 residues. The germline V gene has CDR1 SGDLS and CDR2 YYNGEE. CDR3 nucleotide sequence: TGTGCCAGCAGCTGGGCCATAGCCAACACCGGGGAGCTGTTTTTT. Protein sequence: CASSWAIANTGELFF.

The CDR3 protein is CASSQGLVSDTQYF. CDR3 nucleotides: TGCGCCAGCAGCCAGGGACTAGTTTCAGATACGCAGTATTTT. The chain has TRBV5-1 and TRBJ2-3, with TRBD2 matching over 8 bases. Germline V gives CDR1 SGHRS, CDR2 YFSETQ. This CDR3 comprises 14 residues. The J segment lost 4 bases and the V segment lost 4 bases, leaving 5 bases of the junction unmatched.

J is TRBJ2-1 and V is TRBV6-1, with a possible D match to TRBD2 (5 bases). The CDR3 extends over 11 amino acids. In germline, CDR1 is MNHNS, CDR2 SASEGT. Trimming took 6 bases from V and 8 from J, leaving 8 bases between them. The CDR3 spells CASRLGDEQFF. The CDR3 DNA is TGTGCCAGCAGACTAGGCGATGAGCAGTTCTTC.